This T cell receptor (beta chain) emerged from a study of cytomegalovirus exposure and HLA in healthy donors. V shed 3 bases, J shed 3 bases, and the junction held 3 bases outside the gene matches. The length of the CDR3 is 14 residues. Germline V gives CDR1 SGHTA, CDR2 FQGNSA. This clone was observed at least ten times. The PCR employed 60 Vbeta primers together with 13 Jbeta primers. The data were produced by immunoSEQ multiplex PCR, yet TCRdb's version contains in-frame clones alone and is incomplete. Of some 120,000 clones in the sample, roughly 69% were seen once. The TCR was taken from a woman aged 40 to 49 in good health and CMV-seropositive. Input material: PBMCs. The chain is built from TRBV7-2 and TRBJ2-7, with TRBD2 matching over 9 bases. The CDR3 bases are TGTGCCAGCAGCTTTAGCGGGAGAGACTACGAGCAGTACTTC. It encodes CASSFSGRDYEQYF. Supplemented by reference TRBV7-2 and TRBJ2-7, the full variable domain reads GAGVSQSPSNKVTEKGKDVELRCDPISGHTALYWYRQSLGQGLEFLIYFQGNSAPDKSGLPSDRFSAERTGGSVSTLTIQRTQQEDSAVYLCASSFSGRDYEQYFGPGTRLTVT.